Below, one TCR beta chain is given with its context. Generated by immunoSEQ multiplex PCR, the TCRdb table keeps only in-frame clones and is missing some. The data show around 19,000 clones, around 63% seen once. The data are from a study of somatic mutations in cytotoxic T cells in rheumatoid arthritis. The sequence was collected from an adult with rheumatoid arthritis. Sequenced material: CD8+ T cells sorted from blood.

The CDR3 loop is CASSRGGPESYEQYF. In nucleotides, the CDR3 is TGTGCCAGCAGCCGGGGGGGGCCGGAGTCCTACGAGCAGTACTTC. The chain combines TRBV11-3 with TRBJ2-7; 8 bases are shared with TRBD2. The germline V gene has CDR1 SGHNT and CDR2 YENEEA. The CDR3 consists of 15 residues. V lost 5 bases to trimming and J lost 1 base; unmatched junction nucleotides: 7.